This T cell receptor beta chain was profiled in a study of blood T cell repertoires in COVID-19. Enrollees, roughly 18 to 89 years old, lived in about two dozen US areas. Germline V gene lookup returns CDR1 SGHRS and CDR2 YFSETQ. The CDR3 runs 14 residues. V lost 0 bases, J lost 6 bases, and 3 bases stayed unmatched. TCRdb's copy holds only in-frame clones and misses some; the assay was immunoSEQ multiplex PCR. The table shows about 310,000 clones, with approximately 89% occurring only once. This clonotype originated in a woman in her twenties or thirties who had recovered from COVID-19. Sequenced sample: PBMCs or T cells enriched from blood (not recorded which). The V call is TRBV5-1, the J call TRBJ1-5, with TRBD1 matching 7 bases. Written as DNA, the CDR3 is TGCGCCAGCAGCTTGGACCAGGGGGGTCAGCCCCAGCATTTT. Translation: CASSLDQGGQPQHF. Based on the CDR3 plus reference TRBV5-1 and TRBJ1-5, the full variable domain is KAGVTQTPRYLIKTRGQQVTLSCSPISGHRSVSWYQQTPGQGLQFLFEYFSETQRNKGNFPGRFSGRQFSNSRSEMNVSTLELGDSALYLCASSLDQGGQPQHFGDGTRLSIL.